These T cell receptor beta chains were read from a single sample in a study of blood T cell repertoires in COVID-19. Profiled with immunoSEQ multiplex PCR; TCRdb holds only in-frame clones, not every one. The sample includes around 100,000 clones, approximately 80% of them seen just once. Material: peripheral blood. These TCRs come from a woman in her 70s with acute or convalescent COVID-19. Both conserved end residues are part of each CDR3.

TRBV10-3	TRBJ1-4	CAISDSAGGRGNEKLFF
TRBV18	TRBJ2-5	CASSPIQGAGTQYF
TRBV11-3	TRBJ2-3	CASSPGNLGDTQYF
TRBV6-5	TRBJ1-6	CASSPGQNSPLHF
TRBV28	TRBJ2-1	CASSPDRDNEQFF
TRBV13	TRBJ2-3	CASSLGRGGTDTQYF
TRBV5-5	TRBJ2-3	CASSLLQVDTQYF
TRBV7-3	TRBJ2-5	CASSSAAGQQETQYF
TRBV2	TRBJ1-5	CASRLNRFGQPQHF
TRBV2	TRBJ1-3	CAIPDRVGNTIYF
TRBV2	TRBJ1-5	CASTLSQGINQPQHF
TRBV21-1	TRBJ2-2	CASSKARAGGRTGELFF
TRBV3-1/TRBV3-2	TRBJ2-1	CASSQVIQLYNEQFF